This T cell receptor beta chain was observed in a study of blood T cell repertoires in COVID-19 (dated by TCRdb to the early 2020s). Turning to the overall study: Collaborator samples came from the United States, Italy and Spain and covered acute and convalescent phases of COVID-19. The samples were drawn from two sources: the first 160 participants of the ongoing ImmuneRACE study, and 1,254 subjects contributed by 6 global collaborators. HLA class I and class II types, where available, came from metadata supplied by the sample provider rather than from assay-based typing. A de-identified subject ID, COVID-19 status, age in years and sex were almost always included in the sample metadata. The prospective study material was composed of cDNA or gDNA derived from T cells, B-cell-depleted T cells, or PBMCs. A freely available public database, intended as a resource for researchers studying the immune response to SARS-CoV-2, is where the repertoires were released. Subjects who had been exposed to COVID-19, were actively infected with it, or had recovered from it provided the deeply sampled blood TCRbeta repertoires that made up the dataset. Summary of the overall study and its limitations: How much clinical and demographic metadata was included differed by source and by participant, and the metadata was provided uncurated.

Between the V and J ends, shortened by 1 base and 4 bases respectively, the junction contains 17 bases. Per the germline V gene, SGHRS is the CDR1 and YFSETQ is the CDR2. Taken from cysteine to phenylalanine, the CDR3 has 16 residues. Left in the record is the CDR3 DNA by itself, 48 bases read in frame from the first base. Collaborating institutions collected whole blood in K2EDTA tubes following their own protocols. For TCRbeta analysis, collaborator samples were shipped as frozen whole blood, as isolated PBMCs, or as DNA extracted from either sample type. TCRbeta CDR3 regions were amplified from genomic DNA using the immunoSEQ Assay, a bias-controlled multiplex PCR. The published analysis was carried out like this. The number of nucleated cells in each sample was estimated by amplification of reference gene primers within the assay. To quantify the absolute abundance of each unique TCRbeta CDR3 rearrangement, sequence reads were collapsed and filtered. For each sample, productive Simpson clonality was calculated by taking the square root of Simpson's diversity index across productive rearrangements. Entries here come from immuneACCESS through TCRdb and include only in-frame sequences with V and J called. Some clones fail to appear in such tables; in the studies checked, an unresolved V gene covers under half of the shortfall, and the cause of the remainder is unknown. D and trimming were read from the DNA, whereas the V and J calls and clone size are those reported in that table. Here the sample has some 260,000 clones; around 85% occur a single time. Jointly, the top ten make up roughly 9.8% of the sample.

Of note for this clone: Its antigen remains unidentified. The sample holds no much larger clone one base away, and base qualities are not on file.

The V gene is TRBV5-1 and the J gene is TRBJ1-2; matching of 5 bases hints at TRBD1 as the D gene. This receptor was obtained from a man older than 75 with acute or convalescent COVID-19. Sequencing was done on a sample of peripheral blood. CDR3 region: CASSLIVSQGGYGYTF. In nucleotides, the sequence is TGCGCCAGCAGCTTGATTGTCAGCCAGGGCGGCTATGGCTACACCTTC.